The 8 T cell receptor beta chains below all came from one sample that was sequenced in a study of cytomegalovirus exposure and HLA in healthy donors. This PCR relied on a set of 60 Vbeta primers and 13 Jbeta primers. Sequencing was performed with immunoSEQ multiplex PCR; in TCRdb, only in-frame clones are kept and a portion is missing. The table includes tens of thousands of clones, approximately 83% detected once. The sequencing input was PBMCs. These receptors came from a man aged 35-49 years in good health and CMV-seronegative.

The rearrangement joins TRBV30 to TRBJ1-2; D not certain. The germline gives CDR1 GTSNPN, CDR2 SVGIG (reference sequence). V was pared by 5 bases and J by 0 bases, with 10 bases between. The CDR3 spans 13 residues. The CDR3 loop is CAWAPGSNYGYTF. The CDR3 nucleotides are TGTGCCTGGGCGCCAGGTTCTAACTATGGCTACACCTTC.

V usage is TRBV2 and J usage is TRBJ2-3, with D perhaps TRBD2 (6 bases). There are 14 residues in the CDR3. V dropped 3 bases and J dropped 0 bases, with 7 bases sitting between them. Germline CDR1 and CDR2: SNHLY and FYNNEI. CDR3 nucleotides: TGTGCCAGCAGTGATGCGGGGAGCACAGATACGCAGTATTTT. Translation: CASSDAGSTDTQYF. The variable domain in full, completed from reference TRBV2 and TRBJ2-3, reads EPEVTQTPSHQVTQMGQEVILRCVPISNHLYFYWYRQILGQKVEFLVSFYNNEISEKSEIFDDQFSVERPDGSNFTLKIRSTKLEDSAMYFCASSDAGSTDTQYFGPGTRLTVL.

The chain combines TRBV7-9 with TRBJ1-2, with TRBD1 matching 9 bases. In germline, CDR1 is SEHNR, CDR2 FQNEAQ (reference sequence). This CDR3 is 14 amino acids long. Trimming cost V 4 bases and J 8 bases; bases outside gene matches: 8. The CDR3 bases are TGTGCCAGCAGCTCTACACAGGGGGCTGCGGGCTACACCTTC. This translates into CASSSTQGAAGYTF.

The chain uses TRBV6-4 and TRBJ2-7, with D perhaps TRBD1 (5 bases). The germline V gene has CDR1 MRHNA and CDR2 SNTAGT. The CDR3 covers 16 residues. Trimming shortened V by 0 bases and J by 2 bases, and 14 bases separated the two germline ends. In DNA, the CDR3 is TGTGCCAGCAGTGACTCGAGTATAGGGGTTGCCTACGAGCAGTACGTC. Translation gives CASSDSSIGVAYEQYV.

V is TRBV9 and J is TRBJ1-6; D gene unclear. Germline CDR1 is SGDLS and CDR2 is YYNGEE. V lost 4 bases to trimming and J lost 7 bases, with 12 bases between them. This CDR3 spans 14 amino acids. In DNA form, the CDR3 reads TGTGCCAGCAGCCAAAACACAGCAAATTCACCCCTCCACTTT. Translation gives CASSQNTANSPLHF.

The CDR3 loop is CASSVASRGTDTQYF. In DNA, the CDR3 is TGTGCCAGCAGCGTAGCTTCTCGGGGTACAGATACGCAGTATTTT. The rearrangement links TRBV9 to TRBJ2-3, with D perhaps matching TRBD2 (5 bases). The length of the CDR3 is 15 residues. Trimming took off 0 bases at V and 3 bases at J, with 11 bases between the two ends. Germline CDR1 and CDR2: SGDLS and YYNGEE.

The V call is TRBV27, the J call TRBJ2-7, with TRBD1 identical over 7 bases. This CDR3 has 13 residues. Trimming removed 2 bases from V and 3 bases from J; junction bases left unmatched: 1. CDR1 is MNHEY, CDR2 SMNVEV, per germline (reference sequence). The CDR3 region is CASSLGTDYEQYF. The DNA of the CDR3 is TGTGCCAGCAGTTTAGGGACAGACTACGAGCAGTACTTC.

The rearrangement links TRBV5-1 to TRBJ2-2, with a weak D call TRBD2 (7 bases). Between the trimmed V and J ends, which lost 0 bases and 6 bases, there was a span of 18 bases. Germline CDR1 reads SGHRS; CDR2 reads YFSETQ. The CDR3 is 17 amino acids. The CDR3 spells CASSLVGGQVPPGELFF. The CDR3, as DNA: TGCGCCAGCAGCTTGGTGGGGGGGCAAGTTCCTCCCGGGGAGCTGTTTTTT.